This T cell receptor (beta chain) derives from a study of human versus mouse CDR3 diversity and MHC coevolution. At the level of the study: Reported immunoSEQ sensitivity was one in 200,000 T cells, with reduced amplification bias. Valid reads per sample ranged from roughly 5.5 x 10^6 to 1.7 x 10^7.

Repertoires were generated with immunoSEQ multiplex PCR, while TCRdb's copy carries only in-frame clones and drops some. The table records about 77,000 clones, 85% to 95% of them present only once. Per the germline V gene, CDR1 is SGHAT and CDR2 is FQNNGV. This CDR3 has 15 residues. Losses at the gene ends were 3 bases for V and 5 bases for J; bases not matched to a gene: 6. Sorting isolated naive CD4 T cells lacking CD45RO and expressing CD62L. The sequenced sample consisted of naive CD4+ T cells from blood. Regarding subset: CD45RO-negative CD62L-positive naive CD4 T cells. J is TRBJ2-3 and V is TRBV11-2, with TRBD2 matching 9 bases. The receptor was isolated from a person between 25 and 75 years old in good health. CDR3 loop: CASSFSGGGLDTQYF. The CDR3 DNA reads as TGTGCCAGCAGCTTTAGCGGGGGAGGGCTAGATACGCAGTATTTT.